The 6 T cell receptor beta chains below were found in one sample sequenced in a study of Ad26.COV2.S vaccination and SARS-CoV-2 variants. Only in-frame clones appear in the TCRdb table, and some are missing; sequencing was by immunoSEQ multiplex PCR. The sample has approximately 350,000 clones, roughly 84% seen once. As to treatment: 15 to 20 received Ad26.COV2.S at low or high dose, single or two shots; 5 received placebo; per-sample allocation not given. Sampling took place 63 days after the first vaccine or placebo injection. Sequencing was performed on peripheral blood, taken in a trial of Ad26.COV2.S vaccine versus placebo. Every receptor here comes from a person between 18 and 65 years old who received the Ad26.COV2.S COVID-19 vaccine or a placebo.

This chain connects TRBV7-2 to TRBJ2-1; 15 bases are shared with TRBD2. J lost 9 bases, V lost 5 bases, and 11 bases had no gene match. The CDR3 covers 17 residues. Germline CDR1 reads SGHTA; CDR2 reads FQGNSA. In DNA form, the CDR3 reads TGTGCCAGCAGCCCCCGGACTAGCGGGGGGGCGGTAATTGAGCAGTTCTTC. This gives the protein CASSPRTSGGAVIEQFF.

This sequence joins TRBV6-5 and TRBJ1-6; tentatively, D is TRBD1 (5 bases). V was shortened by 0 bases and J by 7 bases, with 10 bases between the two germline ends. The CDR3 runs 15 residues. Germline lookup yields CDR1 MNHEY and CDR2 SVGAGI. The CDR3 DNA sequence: TGTGCCAGCAGTTACTCGAATCAGGGAAATTCACCCCTCCACTTT. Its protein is CASSYSNQGNSPLHF.

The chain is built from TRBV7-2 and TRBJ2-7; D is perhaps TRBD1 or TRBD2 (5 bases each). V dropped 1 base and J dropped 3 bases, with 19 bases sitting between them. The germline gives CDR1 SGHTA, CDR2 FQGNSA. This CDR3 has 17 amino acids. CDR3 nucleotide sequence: TGTGCCAGCAGCTTAGGCTCAGGGCCCACGGGGAACTACGAGCAGTACTTC. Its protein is CASSLGSGPTGNYEQYF.

The CDR3 is CASSIPRLNTEAFF. DNA for the CDR3: TGTGCCAGTAGTATTCCCAGGTTGAACACTGAAGCTTTCTTT. The rearrangement uses TRBV19 and TRBJ1-1; D call uncertain. The V end lost 3 bases, the J end lost 0 bases, and 8 bases lay between the germline ends. The CDR3 extends over 14 amino acids. Germline CDR1 LNHDA, CDR2 SQIVND (reference sequence).

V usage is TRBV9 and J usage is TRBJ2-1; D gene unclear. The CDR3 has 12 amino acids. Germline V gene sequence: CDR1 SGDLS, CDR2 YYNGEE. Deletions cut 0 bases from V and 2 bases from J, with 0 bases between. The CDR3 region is CASSVAYNEQFF. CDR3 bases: TGTGCCAGCAGCGTAGCCTACAATGAGCAGTTCTTC.

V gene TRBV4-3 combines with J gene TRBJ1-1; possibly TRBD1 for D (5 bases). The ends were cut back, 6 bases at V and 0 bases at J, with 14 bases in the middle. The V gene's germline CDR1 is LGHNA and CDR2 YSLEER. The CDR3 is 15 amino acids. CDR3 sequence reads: CASRSSGRMNTEAFF. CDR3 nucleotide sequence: TGCGCCAGCAGAAGCTCAGGGAGAATGAACACTGAAGCTTTCTTT.